This TCR beta chain was sequenced in a study of tumor-infiltrating lymphocytes in localized non-small cell lung cancer. Germline V lookup: CDR1 SGDLS, CDR2 YYNGEE. The CDR3 is 14 residues long. The germline V and J ends were trimmed by 4 bases and 0 bases, with 10 bases remaining between them. This clone was seen just once. Data came from immunoSEQ multiplex PCR; TCRdb stores just in-frame clones and leaves some out. The profile shows fewer than 25,000 clones, approximately 80% of them singletons. The J gene is TRBJ1-2, the V gene TRBV9; no firm D call. The TCR originated in a human donor with non-small cell lung cancer. Sequencing was carried out using lung tumor tissue. This CDR3 reads CASSITNANYGYTF. The CDR3 nucleotides read TGTGCCAGCAGCATCACTAACGCTAACTATGGCTACACCTTC.